This T cell receptor beta chain was found in a study of cytomegalovirus exposure and HLA in healthy donors. Looking at the study overall: Unique TCRs numbering some 80 million, obtained from HLA-typed donors, made up an early data release. Overall study results and limits: In a later analysis, parvovirus B19, influenza, CMV and Epstein-Barr virus appeared linked to several top co-occurrence clusters. Immune exposure information comprised only CMV serostatus. An analysis was carried out at a later point. It showed that HLA-associated TCR beta chains were more clonally expanded than equally common non-associated chains.

Trimming cost V 0 bases and J 5 bases; bases outside gene matches: 7. CDR1 SGDLS and CDR2 YYNGEE come from the germline V gene. The CDR3 covers 16 residues. The PCR made use of 60 Vbeta and 13 Jbeta primers. Data came from immunoSEQ multiplex PCR; TCRdb stores just in-frame clones and leaves some out. The data show around 150,000 clones, 80% seen once. On this clone itself: Its target is unknown.

Sequencing was done on a sample of PBMCs. The sequence was obtained from a man aged 18-30 years in good health and CMV-seropositive. The gene calls are TRBV9 and TRBJ1-4, with 7 bases fitting TRBD1. The CDR3 is CASSVGVAGGNEKLFF. In nucleotides, the CDR3 is TGTGCCAGCAGCGTAGGGGTGGCAGGGGGAAATGAAAAACTGTTTTTT.